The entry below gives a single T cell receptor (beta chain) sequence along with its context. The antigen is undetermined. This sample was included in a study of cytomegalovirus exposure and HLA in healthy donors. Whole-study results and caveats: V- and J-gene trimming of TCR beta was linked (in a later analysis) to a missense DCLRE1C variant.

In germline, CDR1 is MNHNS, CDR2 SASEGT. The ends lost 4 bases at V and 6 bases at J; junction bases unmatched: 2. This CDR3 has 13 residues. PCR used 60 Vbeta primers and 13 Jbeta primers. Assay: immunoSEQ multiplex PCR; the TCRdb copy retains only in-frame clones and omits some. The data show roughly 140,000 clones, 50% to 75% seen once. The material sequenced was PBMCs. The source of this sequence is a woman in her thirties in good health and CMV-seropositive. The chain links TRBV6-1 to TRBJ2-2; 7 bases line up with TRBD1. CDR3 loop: CASSGTGAGELFF. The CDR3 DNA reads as TGTGCCAGCAGTGGGACAGGAGCCGGGGAGCTGTTTTTT.